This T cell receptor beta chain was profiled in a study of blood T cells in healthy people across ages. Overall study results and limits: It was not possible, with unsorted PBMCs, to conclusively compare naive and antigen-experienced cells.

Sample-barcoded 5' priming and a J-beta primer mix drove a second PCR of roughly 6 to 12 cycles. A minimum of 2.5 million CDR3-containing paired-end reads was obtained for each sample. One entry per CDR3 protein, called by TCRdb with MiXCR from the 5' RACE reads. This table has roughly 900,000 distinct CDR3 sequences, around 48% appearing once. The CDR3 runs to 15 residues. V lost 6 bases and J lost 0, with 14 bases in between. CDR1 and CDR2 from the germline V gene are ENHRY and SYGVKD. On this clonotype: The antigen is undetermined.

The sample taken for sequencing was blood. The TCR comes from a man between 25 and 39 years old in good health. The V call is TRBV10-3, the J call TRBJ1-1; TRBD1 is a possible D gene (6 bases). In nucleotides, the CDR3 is TGTGCCATCAGATTAGGGGGGGGCTTGAACACTGAAGCTTTCTTT. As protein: CAIRLGGGLNTEAFF.